This T cell receptor beta chain was obtained from a study of T-cell reconstitution after alpha-beta-depleted transplantation in children. Study results and limitations: Among T cells one year after transplant, newly produced cells accounted for most counts and diversity. Several hundred graft clones that had expanded were reportedly the source of alpha-beta T cells about two months after transplant.

From germline, CDR1 is SEHNR and CDR2 FQNEAQ (reference sequence). CDR3 length: 16 residues. The V end lost 2 bases, the J end lost 2 bases, and 14 bases lay between the germline ends. Preparation of the TCRbeta library involved a method that used unique molecular identifiers. TCRdb called the PCR reads again in MiXCR, with one record for every CDR3 protein. The sample has approximately 500,000 distinct CDR3 sequences; about 10% are singletons. This clonotype showed up just a few times. Its antigen remains unidentified. The V gene is TRBV7-9, the J gene TRBJ2-3; no firm D call. This TCR was recovered from a child aged 2-15 years with inherited bone marrow failure, due to receive a stem cell transplant. The sequences come from PBMCs, collected before TCRalphabeta/CD19-depleted stem cell transplant. CDR3 coding DNA: TGTGCCAGCAGCTTATCCTTTTCCGGTTCCACAGATACGCAGTATTTT. Residues: CASSLSFSGSTDTQYF.